These T cell receptor beta chains were read from a single sample in a study of T cells in localized non-small cell lung cancer. Sequencing used immunoSEQ multiplex PCR; TCRdb keeps in-frame clones, though not all of them. There are tens of thousands of clones in the sample; roughly nine tenths occur only once, and 0.9% to 1.4% lies in the top ten. Sequencing was performed on peripheral blood, taken before any cancer treatment. These receptors were obtained from a woman aged 35-75 years with stage I lung adenocarcinoma. CDR3s leave out the opening cysteine and the closing phenylalanine or tryptophan. D genes are given only for firm matches.

>TRBJ1-1|.|TRBV5-1
ASSQRQNTEAF
>TRBJ2-2|.|TRBV9
ASSEGIVAGELF
>TRBJ2-1|.|TRBV21-1
ASSKVRTGNYNEQF
>TRBJ1-1|.|TRBV6-1
ASSMEFTTEAF
>TRBJ1-1|.|TRBV6-5
ASSSHMLGRTEAF
>TRBJ1-2|TRBD1|TRBV5-1
ASSLDRGIDGYT
>TRBJ2-7|.|TRBV6-6
ASSLEGYEQY
>TRBJ1-5|TRBD1|TRBV15
ATSRDGQDYSNQPQH
>TRBJ1-5|.|TRBV11-1
ASSRGPQH
>TRBJ2-3|TRBD2|TRBV4-1
ASSPGLAGGTDTQY
>TRBJ1-6|TRBD1|TRBV25-1
ASSATALDRDNSPLH
>TRBJ2-2|.|TRBV6-5
ASSRRGANTGELF
>TRBJ1-6|.|TRBV7-2
ASSYSAGDNSPLH
>TRBJ1-5|TRBD1|TRBV7-2
ASSRTGQLNQPQH
>TRBJ2-3|.|TRBV5-4
ASSGWGGLTVHTQY
>TRBJ1-3|.|TRBV14
ASSPWGNTIY
>TRBJ2-2|.|TRBV10-3
AISEAMNTGELF
>TRBJ2-7|.|TRBV7-9
ASSLAGAPYEQY
>TRBJ2-3|.|TRBV1
TSSRLSDTQY
>TRBJ2-7|.|TRBV7-2
ASSLGVSGEQY
>TRBJ2-2|TRBD2|TRBV9
ASSVELAGTGELF
>TRBJ2-2|.|TRBV4-3
ASSQVLGEISAGELF
>TRBJ2-1|.|TRBV10-3
AISVDRLSLGGEQF
>TRBJ1-3|.|TRBV19
ASREGLGNTIY
>TRBJ1-1|.|TRBV20-1
SARGGTEAF
>TRBJ2-1|TRBD1|TRBV5-1
ASSLTFGTDLSNEQF
>TRBJ1-3|.|TRBV10-3
AIEGTGDTIY
>TRBJ2-7|TRBD2|TRBV5-4
ASSLAGGREQY
>TRBJ1-2|TRBD1|TRBV6-1
ASRDRGNYGYT
>TRBJ2-1|TRBD1|TRBV28
ASSLFDRGEQF
>TRBJ1-3|.|TRBV6-5
ASRGTGNTIY
>TRBJ2-3|.|TRBV9
ASSPVVDTQY
>TRBJ1-2|.|TRBV7-9
ASSLAGRANYGYT
>TRBJ2-5|TRBD2|TRBV7-2
ASSLSGGWETQY
>TRBJ2-1|TRBD2|TRBV11-2
ASSSLAGYNEQF